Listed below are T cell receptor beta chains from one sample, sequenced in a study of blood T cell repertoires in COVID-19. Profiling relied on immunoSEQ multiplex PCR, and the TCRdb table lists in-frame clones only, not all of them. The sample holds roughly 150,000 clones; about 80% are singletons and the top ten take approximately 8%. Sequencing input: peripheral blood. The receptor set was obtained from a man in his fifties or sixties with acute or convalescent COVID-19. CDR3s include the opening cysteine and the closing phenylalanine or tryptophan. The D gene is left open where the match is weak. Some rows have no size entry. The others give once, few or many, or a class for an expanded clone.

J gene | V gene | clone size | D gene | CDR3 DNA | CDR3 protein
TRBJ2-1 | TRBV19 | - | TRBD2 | TGTGCCAGTAGTCCACTTAGGGGACTAGCAAATAATGAGCAGTTCTTC | CASSPLRGLANNEQFF
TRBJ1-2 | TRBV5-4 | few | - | TGTGCCAGCAGCTTAACAGGGCAATCAGGCTACACCTTC | CASSLTGQSGYTF
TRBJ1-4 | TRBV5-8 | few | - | TGTGCCAGCAGCGCGGGAAGGCAGGCAACTAATGAAAAACTGTTTTTT | CASSAGRQATNEKLFF
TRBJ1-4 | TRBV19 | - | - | TGTGCCAGTAGGCCTCACACTACAACTAATGAAAAACTGTTTTTT | CASRPHTTTNEKLFF
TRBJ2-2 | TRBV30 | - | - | TGTGCCTGGAGTGTAGGCGGGGCCGGGGAGCTGTTTTTT | CAWSVGGAGELFF
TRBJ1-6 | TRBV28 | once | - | TGTGCCAGCAGTCCCAGAGACAGCGGGAATTCACCCCTCCACTTT | CASSPRDSGNSPLHF
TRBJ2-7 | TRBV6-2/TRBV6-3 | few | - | TGTGCCAGCAGTTACGGCGGGGGCACCTACGAGCAGTACTTC | CASSYGGGTYEQYF
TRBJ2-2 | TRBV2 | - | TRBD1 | TGTGCCAGCAGTGGAGGGACAGGGGGCGGAATGGTCGGGGAGCTGTTTTTT | CASSGGTGGGMVGELFF
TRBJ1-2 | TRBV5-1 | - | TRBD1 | TGCGCCAGCAGTTCTGGACAGGGGACTTATGGCTACACCTTC | CASSSGQGTYGYTF
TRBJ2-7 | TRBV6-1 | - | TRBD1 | TGTGCCAGCAGTGAGGGGACAGGGAACTACGAGCAGTACTTC | CASSEGTGNYEQYF
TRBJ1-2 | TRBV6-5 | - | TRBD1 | TGTGCCAGCAGCAATCCGGGACAGCCCTATGGCTACACCTTC | CASSNPGQPYGYTF
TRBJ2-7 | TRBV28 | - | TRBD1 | TGTGCCAGCAGTCCGCTATCAGGGACAGGGTCCTACGAGCAGTACTTC | CASSPLSGTGSYEQYF
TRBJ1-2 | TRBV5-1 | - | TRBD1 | TGCGCCAGCAGCTTGAGGGTGACAGGGGCCGGTAACTATGGCTACACCTTC | CASSLRVTGAGNYGYTF
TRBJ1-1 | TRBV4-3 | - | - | TGCGCCAGCAGCCAAGTAGGAGCGGGGGGGCTCCGGACTGAAGCTTTCTTT | CASSQVGAGGLRTEAFF
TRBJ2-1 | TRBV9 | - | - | TGTGCCAGCAGCGTAGGGCCAAGCTCCTACAATGAGCAGTTCTTC | CASSVGPSSYNEQFF
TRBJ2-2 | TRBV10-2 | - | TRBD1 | TGCGCCAGCGGGGGACAGGGGAACACCGGGGAGCTGTTTTTT | CASGGQGNTGELFF
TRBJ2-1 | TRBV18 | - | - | TGTGCCAGCTCACTCAACAGGGTATACTCCTACAATGAGCAGTTCTTC | CASSLNRVYSYNEQFF
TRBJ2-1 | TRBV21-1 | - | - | TGTGCCAGCAGCAATAATTTCGGGCTAGCGGGGTTCCGAGAGCAGTTCTTC | CASSNNFGLAGFREQFF
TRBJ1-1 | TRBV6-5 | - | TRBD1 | TGTGCCAGCAGTTACTCCTGGACAGGGAACACTGAAGCTTTCTTT | CASSYSWTGNTEAFF
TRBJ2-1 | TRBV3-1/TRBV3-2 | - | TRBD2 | TGTGCCAGCAGCCAAGGTAGCGGGGGTAATGAGCAGTTCTTC | CASSQGSGGNEQFF
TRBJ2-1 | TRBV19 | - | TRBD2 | TGTGCCAGTAGTATGGTCCTAGCGGGGGGACTTTCTGTCTTC | CASSMVLAGGLSVF
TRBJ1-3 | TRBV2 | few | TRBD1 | TGTGCCAGCAGTATTGGGACAGGGGGAAACACCATATATTTT | CASSIGTGGNTIYF
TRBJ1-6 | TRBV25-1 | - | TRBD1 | TGTGCCAGCAGTGAACGGACAGGGATCTCCTATAATTCACCCCTCCACTTT | CASSERTGISYNSPLHF
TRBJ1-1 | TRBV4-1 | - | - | TGCGCCAGCAGCCAAGACAGTATTACTGAAGCTTTCTTT | CASSQDSITEAFF
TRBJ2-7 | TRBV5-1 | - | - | TGCGCCAGCAGGCCGGGGGTCACCTACGAGCAGTACTTC | CASRPGVTYEQYF
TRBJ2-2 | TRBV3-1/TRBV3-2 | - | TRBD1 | TGTGCCAGCAGCCAAGATTCGGACAGGGTTGACACCGGGGAGCTGTTTTTT | CASSQDSDRVDTGELFF
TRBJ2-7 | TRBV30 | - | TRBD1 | TGTGCCTGGAGTGTCTGGGGACAGGCCAGCTCCTACGAGCAGTACTTC | CAWSVWGQASSYEQYF
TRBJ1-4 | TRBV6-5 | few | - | TGTGCCAGCAGTTACTTAAGCAGGGGCGCTAATGAAAAACTGTTTTTT | CASSYLSRGANEKLFF
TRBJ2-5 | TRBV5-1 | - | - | TGCGCCAGCAGCTTGGAGGGGGAGACCCAGTACTTC | CASSLEGETQYF
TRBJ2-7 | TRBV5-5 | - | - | TGTGCCAGCAGCTTTGGCAGGGGTGGCTACGAGCAGTACTTC | CASSFGRGGYEQYF
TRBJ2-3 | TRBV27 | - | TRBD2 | TGTGCCAGCAGTTCCCCTAGCGGGGGACCAGATACGCAGTATTTT | CASSSPSGGPDTQYF
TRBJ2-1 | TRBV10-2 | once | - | TGCGCCAGCAGTTTCCTGGAGTACAATGAGCAGTTCTTC | CASSFLEYNEQFF
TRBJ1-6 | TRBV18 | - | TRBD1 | TGTGCCAGCTCGTCACGACAGGGGTTTAATTCACCCCTCCACTTT | CASSSRQGFNSPLHF
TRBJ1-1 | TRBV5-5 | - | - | TGTGCCAGCAGCTTGGACTCGAACACTGAAGCTTTCTTT | CASSLDSNTEAFF
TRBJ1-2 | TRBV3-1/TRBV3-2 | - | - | TGTGCCAGCAGCCAAGAAATACAGGGAGTACGAGGCTACACCTTC | CASSQEIQGVRGYTF
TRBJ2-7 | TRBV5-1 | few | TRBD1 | TGCGCCAGCAGCCGCGGACAGGGGACGTACTTC | CASSRGQGTYF
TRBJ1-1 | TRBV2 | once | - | TGTGCCAGCAGTGTACGGTTTGGGGGCGGGAACACTGAAGCTTTCTTT | CASSVRFGGGNTEAFF
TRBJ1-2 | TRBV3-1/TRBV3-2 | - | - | TGTGCCAGCAGCTCGGACAGAAACTATGGCTACACCTTC | CASSSDRNYGYTF
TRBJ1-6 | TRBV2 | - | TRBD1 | TGTGCCAGCAGGGGACAGATGAACCCTGATTCACCCCTCCACTTT | CASRGQMNPDSPLHF
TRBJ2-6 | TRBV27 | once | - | TGTGCCAGCAGGCCGGGGTCTGGGGCCAACGTCCTGACTTTC | CASRPGSGANVLTF
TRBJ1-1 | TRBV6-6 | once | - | TGTGCCAGCAGCCCTAAGGACATGAAGAACACTGAAGCTTTCTTT | CASSPKDMKNTEAFF